This entry lists 12 T cell receptor beta chains sequenced from one sample in a study of beta chain features in type 1 diabetes. Expressed TCRB transcripts were sequenced because the isolated RNA had all been reverse transcribed beforehand. Some clones are missing from TCRdb's copy, which holds only in-frame ones; the method was immunoSEQ multiplex PCR. The data show a few hundred thousand clones, approximately 15% seen once. Material for sequencing was naive CD4+ T cells from blood. The receptors derive from a man aged 30-40 years in good health.

This chain uses TRBV29-1 with TRBJ2-3; D call uncertain. The length of the CDR3 is 13 residues. Germline V gene data show CDR1 as SQVTM and CDR2 as ANQGSEA. With 6 bases removed from V and 4 bases from J, the gap between germline ends came to 14 bases. CDR3 DNA: TGCAGCGTCGCTAGTGGTCAGGCAGATACGCAGTATTTT. Amino acid sequence: CSVASGQADTQYF.

This chain uses TRBV10-3 with TRBJ1-2, with 7 bases identical to TRBD1. The length of the CDR3 is 14 residues. The ends lost 10 bases at V and 6 bases at J; junction bases unmatched: 14. CDR1 and CDR2 from the germline V gene are ENHRY and SYGVKD. CDR3 in amino acids: CASRSTGQYDGYTF. In DNA form, the CDR3 reads TGTGCCAGCCGATCGACAGGGCAATATGATGGCTACACCTTC.

J is TRBJ1-1 and V is TRBV6-5; possible D gene TRBD1, 5 bases. CDR1 is MNHEY and CDR2 is SVGAGI in the germline V gene. The CDR3 is made up of 14 amino acids. The V end lost 6 bases, the J end lost 0 bases, and 11 bases lay between the germline ends. This chain's CDR3 is CASRRQNMNTEAFF. CDR3 nucleotides: TGTGCCAGCAGGCGACAGAACATGAACACTGAAGCTTTCTTT.

The V and J genes are TRBV14 and TRBJ1-1, with D unclear. CDR1 and CDR2 (germline): SGHDN, FVKESK. There are 14 residues in the CDR3. V was clipped by 0 bases and J by 7 bases, with 12 bases between them. The CDR3 DNA follows: TGTGCCAGCAGCCAAGATATCATCGTTGGTGAAGCTTTCTTT. This gives the protein CASSQDIIVGEAFF.

In its sample, this clone was seen a few times. This chain joins TRBV4-1 and TRBJ1-4; D unresolved. With 3 bases removed from V and 0 bases from J, the gap between germline ends came to 11 bases. This CDR3 has 16 residues. Germline V gene data show CDR1 as MGHRA and CDR2 as YSYEKL. The chain's CDR3 is CASSHGVPATNEKLFF. DNA for the CDR3: TGCGCCAGCAGCCACGGGGTTCCGGCAACTAATGAAAAACTGTTTTTT.

This chain links TRBV15 with TRBJ2-4, with TRBD2 matching over 9 bases. The trim removed 9 bases at V and 2 bases at J, leaving 14 bases unmatched. CDR1 LNHNV and CDR2 YYDKDF come from the germline V gene (reference sequence). The CDR3 has 17 residues. The CDR3 sequence: CATVDGWLAGPKNIQYF. CDR3 sequence (DNA): TGTGCCACGGTAGACGGGTGGCTAGCGGGACCCAAAAACATTCAGTACTTC. Filled out from reference TRBV15 and TRBJ2-4, the complete variable domain reads DAMVIQNPRYQVTQFGKPVTLSCSQTLNHNVMYWYQQKSSQAPKLLFHYYDKDFNNEADTPDNFQSRRPNTSFCFLDIRSPGLGDTAMYLCATVDGWLAGPKNIQYFGAGTRLSVL.

The chain combines TRBV7-2 with TRBJ2-7; 7 nucleotides align to TRBD2. The V segment lost 0 bases and the J segment 2 bases; nucleotides outside the gene matches: 4. The germline CDR1 and CDR2 sequences are SGHTA and FQGNSA. This CDR3 spans 15 amino acids. CDR3 protein: CASSLAGRAAYEQYV. The CDR3 coding sequence is TGTGCCAGCAGCTTAGCTGGGAGGGCCGCCTACGAGCAGTACGTC.

This clone was seen only a few times. The rearrangement joins TRBV25-1 to TRBJ1-6, with D perhaps TRBD1 (5 bases). The CDR3 totals 13 residues. V lost 6 bases and J lost 8, with 11 bases in between. The germline V gene has CDR1 MGHDK and CDR2 SYGVNS. CDR3 DNA: TGTGCCAGCAGAAGGGACTTGGATTCACCCCTCCACTTT. Translation gives CASRRDLDSPLHF.

This chain joins TRBV6-6 and TRBJ2-1; D possibly corresponds to TRBD1 (6 bases). Germline V gives CDR1 MNHNY, CDR2 SVGAGI (reference sequence). This CDR3 contains 14 residues. Deletions cut 5 bases from V and 9 bases from J, with 17 bases between. The CDR3 sequence is CASSPRTQQGEQFF. Here the CDR3 DNA reads TGTGCCAGCAGTCCGCGGACGCAACAGGGTGAGCAGTTCTTC.

Only a few counts were recorded for this clone. The V gene is TRBV25-1, the J gene TRBJ2-1; D possibly corresponds to TRBD2 (6 bases). V shed 8 bases and J shed 2 bases, with 16 bases lying between them. Germline V lookup: CDR1 MGHDK, CDR2 SYGVNS. The CDR3 totals 15 residues. CDR3 nucleotides: TGTGCCAGCCAGACGGGGCGGGGTGCCTACAATGAGCAGTTCTTC. It specifies CASQTGRGAYNEQFF.

V is TRBV30 and J is TRBJ2-3; no clear D gene. Germline V gene sequence: CDR1 GTSNPN, CDR2 SVGIG (reference sequence). Trimming took 5 bases from V and 3 from J, leaving 9 bases between them. The CDR3 is 12 residues long. CDR3 coding DNA: TGTGCCTGGGGGTCTGAGACAGATACGCAGTATTTT. This gives the protein CAWGSETDTQYF.

This clone has just a few counts. The genes are TRBV15 and TRBJ1-2; maybe TRBD1 (6 bases). V lost 3 bases to trimming and J lost 0 bases, with 17 bases between them. The CDR3 is 17 residues long. Germline V lookup: CDR1 LNHNV, CDR2 YYDKDF (reference sequence). CDR3 residues: CATSSPPQGIANYGYTF. The CDR3 nucleotides read TGTGCCACCAGCAGCCCTCCCCAGGGGATAGCTAACTATGGCTACACCTTC. Full variable domain (outside the CDR3, taken from reference TRBV15 and TRBJ1-2): DAMVIQNPRYQVTQFGKPVTLSCSQTLNHNVMYWYQQKSSQAPKLLFHYYDKDFNNEADTPDNFQSRRPNTSFCFLDIRSPGLGDTAMYLCATSSPPQGIANYGYTFGSGTRLTVV.